The entry below describes one TCR beta chain. No cognate antigen has been identified for it. Nothing much larger sits one base from this clone, and base qualities are not available. After removal of 5 bases from V and 3 bases from J, the junction retains 9 bases not matched to a gene. Counted from cysteine to phenylalanine, this CDR3 has 15 amino acids. Just the 45-base CDR3 DNA is kept, in frame starting at base 1. CDR1 and CDR2 are drawn from the germline V gene (reference sequence): MNHEY, SMNVEV. This entry belongs to a study of blood T cell repertoires in COVID-19 (dated by TCRdb to the early 2020s). Context from the whole study: The collaborator samples originated in the United States, Italy and Spain and spanned the acute and convalescent phases of COVID-19. HLA class I and class II types, where available, came from metadata supplied by the sample provider rather than from assay-based typing. The repertoires were released in a freely available public database meant as a resource for research on the immune response to SARS-CoV-2. The dataset comprised deeply sampled blood TCRbeta repertoires from subjects exposed to, actively infected with, or recovered from COVID-19. Nearly every sample came with metadata listing a de-identified subject ID, COVID-19 status, age in years and sex. The prospective study material was composed of cDNA or gDNA derived from T cells, B-cell-depleted T cells, or PBMCs. The samples were drawn from the first 160 participants of the ongoing ImmuneRACE study and from over a thousand subjects provided by 6 global collaborators.

One collaborating source in Seattle enrolled patients during active infection and followed them longitudinally through the course of disease. Whole blood was collected in K2EDTA tubes by collaborating institutions according to the institutions' own protocols. For TCRbeta analysis, collaborators shipped samples as frozen whole blood, isolated PBMCs, or DNA extracted from either of those sample types. TCRbeta CDR3 regions were amplified from genomic DNA using the immunoSEQ Assay, a bias-controlled multiplex PCR. The authors processed their data as follows. Nucleated cell counts per sample were estimated from amplification of reference gene primers within the assay. To quantify the absolute abundance of each unique TCRbeta CDR3 rearrangement, sequence reads were collapsed and filtered. For each sample, productive Simpson clonality was calculated as the square root of Simpson's diversity index across productive rearrangements. TCRdb re-hosts the immuneACCESS table, in-frame sequences only. Its copies lack some clones; in the studies checked, an unresolved V gene accounts for under half of them, and the cause for the rest is not known. That table is the source of V, J and clone size, and D and trimming were worked out from the DNA. For this sample there are 180,000 or so clones; 85% to 90% appear just once. Together, the top ten hold around a sixth of the sample.

What the work shows at the level of the full study, not this receptor alone: The amount of clinical and demographic metadata varied by source and participant and was provided uncurated.

Here the chain combines TRBV27 and TRBJ1-2; TRBD1 aligns with 7 central bases. The sequence was collected from a person aged 70 to 85 with COVID-19, enrolled during active disease. Sequenced material: peripheral blood. In nucleotides, the sequence is TGTGCCAGCAGTCCAGGGGACAGATGGGACTATGGCTACACCTTC. Its translation reads: CASSPGDRWDYGYTF.